This TCR beta chain emerged from a study of control samples from healthy donors and cancer patients. The table came from immunoSEQ multiplex PCR; TCRdb's copy has only in-frame clones and leaves some out. The sample carries about 96,000 clones, just over 90% recorded once. The length of the CDR3 is 12 residues. V dropped 0 bases and J dropped 4 bases, with 2 bases sitting between them. Germline CDR1 MNHEY, CDR2 SMNVEV (reference sequence). The sequence derives from a man younger than 30 in good health. Sequencing used blood. The gene calls are TRBV27 and TRBJ2-3, with D hard to call. CDR3: CASSLSADTQYF. The CDR3 DNA is TGTGCCAGCAGTTTATCCGCAGATACGCAGTATTTT.